The 3 T cell receptor beta chains given below trace back to one sample, sequenced in a study of blood T cells in healthy people across ages. Using a J-beta primer mix together with a sample-barcoded 5' primer, a second PCR was run for roughly 6 to 12 cycles. TCRdb independently ran MiXCR on the 5' RACE reads; one entry per CDR3 protein. The table includes about 1.8 million distinct CDR3 sequences, 49% detected once. Sequencing was done on a sample of blood. The source is a woman between 35 and 50 years old in good health.

This clonotype turned up a few times. V gene TRBV28 combines with J gene TRBJ2-1, with D possibly matching TRBD2 (7 bases). The CDR3 totals 16 residues. With 2 bases removed from V and 7 bases from J, the gap between germline ends came to 18 bases. Looked up from germline, CDR1 is MDHEN and CDR2 is SYDVKM. CDR3 nucleotide sequence: TGTGCCAGCAGTTTACTGGCGGGGGCCCCGGGAAATGAGCAGTTCTTC. Translation: CASSLLAGAPGNEQFF. Full variable domain (outside the CDR3, taken from reference TRBV28 and TRBJ2-1): DVKVTQSSRYLVKRTGEKVFLECVQDMDHENMFWYRQDPGLGLRLIYFSYDVKMKEKGDIPEGYSVSREKKERFSLILESASTNQTSMYLCASSLLAGAPGNEQFFGPGTRLTVL.

Turning to this clonotype: One junction end disagrees with the germline gene, perhaps due to a read error. The CDR3 region is CAGSPLELAGASDTQYF. Written as DNA, the CDR3 is TGTGCCGGCAGCCCCCTCGAGCTAGCGGGGGCCTCAGATACGCAGTATTTT. The V call is TRBV4-2, the J call TRBJ2-3; 10 bases are shared with TRBD2. Germline assignment: CDR1 LGHNA and CDR2 YNFKEQ. This CDR3 spans 17 amino acids.

The chain carries TRBV9 and TRBJ2-5; 12 bases align to TRBD2. V lost 4 bases, J lost 1 base, and 5 bases stayed unmatched. This CDR3 contains 16 residues. Germline-derived CDR1 and CDR2 are SGDLS and YYNGEE. The CDR3 nucleotides read TGTGCCAGCAGCTCGGTGACTAGCGGGAGCCAAGAGACCCAGTACTTC. Its protein is CASSSVTSGSQETQYF.